These 26 T cell receptor beta chains were sequenced from one sample in a study of blood T cell repertoires in COVID-19. Measured with immunoSEQ multiplex PCR; TCRdb has only the in-frame clones, and not every one. The data show 150,000 or so clones, with around 86% seen just once and roughly 6.6% held by the top ten. The sample comprised peripheral blood. Receptor source: a man older than 75 with acute or convalescent COVID-19.

A single count supports this clone. The chain carries TRBV7-9 and TRBJ1-6; 7 bases agree with TRBD1. With 5 bases clipped from V and 6 bases from J, the junction kept 4 bases outside the gene matches. This CDR3 is 14 amino acids long. Germline-derived CDR1 and CDR2 are SEHNR and FQNEAQ (reference sequence). Here the CDR3 reads CASSIGDSNSPLHF. For the CDR3, the DNA is TGTGCCAGCAGCATAGGGGACAGTAATTCACCCCTCCACTTT. Full variable domain (missing parts from reference TRBV7-9 and TRBJ1-6): DTGVSQNPRHKITKRGQNVTFRCDPISEHNRLYWYRQTLGQGPEFLTYFQNEAQLEKSRLLSDRFSAERPKGSFSTLEIQRTEQGDSAMYLCASSIGDSNSPLHFGNGTRLTVT.

V gene TRBV19 combines with J gene TRBJ1-1; D unresolved. V dropped 5 bases and J dropped 7 bases, with 20 bases sitting between them. The CDR3 is made up of 15 amino acids. CDR1 is LNHDA, CDR2 SQIVND, per germline (reference sequence). The CDR3 region has the DNA TGTGCCAGTAGTCCGTTAAGTGCCAGATCGGGTGAAGCTTTCTTT. Residues: CASSPLSARSGEAFF.

The rearrangement joins TRBV7-8 to TRBJ2-3; a possible D gene is TRBD1 (6 bases). The germline V and J ends were trimmed by 0 bases and 0 bases, with 7 bases remaining between them. Germline CDR1 SGHVS, CDR2 FQNEAQ. CDR3 length equals 15 residues. DNA for the CDR3: TGTGCCAGCAGCTTAGCGGGGGCTAGCACAGATACGCAGTATTTT. This sequence encodes CASSLAGASTDTQYF. Combining the CDR3 with reference TRBV7-8 and TRBJ2-3 gives the whole variable domain GAGVSQSPRYKVAKRGQDVALRCDPISGHVSLFWYQQALGQGPEFLTYFQNEAQLDKSGLPSDRFFAERPEGSVSTLKIQRTQQEDSAVYLCASSLAGASTDTQYFGPGTRLTVL.

The chain couples TRBV5-4 to TRBJ1-6; D call uncertain. The CDR3 extends over 15 amino acids. CDR1 and CDR2 from the germline V gene are SGHNT and YYREEE (reference sequence). V shed 4 bases and J shed 0 bases, with 8 bases lying between them. The CDR3 DNA follows: TGTGCCAGCAGCAGAGAGAGCTCCTATAATTCACCCCTCCACTTT. Translation gives CASSRESSYNSPLHF.

The chain carries TRBV28 and TRBJ1-6; 9 bases match TRBD1. The CDR3 covers 15 residues. The trim removed 6 bases at V and 6 bases at J, leaving 6 bases unmatched. Germline CDR1 MDHEN, CDR2 SYDVKM. CDR3 bases: TGTGCCAGCAGGCTAACGGGACAGGGTAATTCACCCCTCCACTTT. It codes for CASRLTGQGNSPLHF.

This chain joins TRBV19 and TRBJ1-6, with TRBD1 matching 7 bases. The CDR3 runs to 14 residues. V lost 3 bases, J lost 5 bases, and 1 base stayed unmatched. CDR1 and CDR2 (germline): LNHDA, SQIVND (reference sequence). CDR3 sequence (DNA): TGTGCCAGTAGTATCACAGGGGATAATTCACCCCTCCACTTT. As protein: CASSITGDNSPLHF.

The V gene is TRBV5-1, the J gene TRBJ2-1; D gene unclear. Trimming shortened V by 4 bases and J by 0 bases, and 11 bases separated the two germline ends. CDR1 and CDR2 (germline): SGHRS, YFSETQ. The CDR3 loop spans 15 amino acids. In DNA, the CDR3 is TGCGCCAGCAGCGCGTCTAGAAACTCCTACAATGAGCAGTTCTTC. Translated: CASSASRNSYNEQFF. Filled out from reference TRBV5-1 and TRBJ2-1, the complete variable domain reads KAGVTQTPRYLIKTRGQQVTLSCSPISGHRSVSWYQQTPGQGLQFLFEYFSETQRNKGNFPGRFSGRQFSNSRSEMNVSTLELGDSALYLCASSASRNSYNEQFFGPGTRLTVL.

This clone was seen a single time. The chain links TRBV7-6 to TRBJ1-1; unclear D gene. The V end lost 1 base, the J end lost 2 bases, and 11 bases lay between the germline ends. Germline lookup yields CDR1 SGHVS and CDR2 FNYEAQ. This CDR3 is built from 15 residues. CDR3 sequence (DNA): TGTGCCAGCAGCTTAGTAGGAGTAGAAAACACTGAAGCTTTCTTT. Residues: CASSLVGVENTEAFF.

The chain joins TRBV14 to TRBJ2-5, with TRBD1 matching 8 bases. There are 17 residues in the CDR3. Germline V gene data show CDR1 as SGHDN and CDR2 as FVKESK. The V and J ends lost 3 bases and 4 bases, in that order; junction bases with no gene match: 13. The CDR3 region is CASSHLGAGTGGETQYF. As DNA, the CDR3 is TGTGCCAGCAGCCACCTTGGGGCCGGGACAGGCGGAGAGACCCAGTACTTC.

V gene TRBV11-2 combines with J gene TRBJ2-4; D is perhaps TRBD2 (7 bases). Germline loops: CDR1 SGHAT, CDR2 FQNNGV. The CDR3 is 18 amino acids. The germline V and J ends were trimmed by 5 bases and 0 bases, with 20 bases remaining between them. The CDR3 region has the DNA TGTGCCAGCAGCCACCGGGACCAGGGGACTATAGCCAAAAACATTCAGTACTTC. Encoded protein: CASSHRDQGTIAKNIQYF. Looking up the rest from reference TRBV11-2 and TRBJ2-4 gives the full variable domain: EAGVAQSPRYKIIEKRQSVAFWCNPISGHATLYWYQQILGQGPKLLIQFQNNGVVDDSQLPKDRFSAERLKGVDSTLKIQPAKLEDSAVYLCASSHRDQGTIAKNIQYFGAGTRLSVL.

This clone is a singleton in its sample. V is TRBV5-1 and J is TRBJ2-1, with 13 bases identical to TRBD2. Per the germline V gene, CDR1 is SGHRS and CDR2 is YFSETQ. CDR3 size: 21 residues. Germline trimming cut 0 bases from V and 4 bases from J; bases unmatched to any gene: 16. CDR3: CASSLGLGLAGPADEYNEQFF. In nucleotides, the CDR3 is TGCGCCAGCAGCTTGGGTTTGGGACTAGCGGGGCCCGCGGACGAATACAATGAGCAGTTCTTC. Full variable domain (remainder filled in from reference TRBV5-1 and TRBJ2-1): KAGVTQTPRYLIKTRGQQVTLSCSPISGHRSVSWYQQTPGQGLQFLFEYFSETQRNKGNFPGRFSGRQFSNSRSEMNVSTLELGDSALYLCASSLGLGLAGPADEYNEQFFGPGTRLTVL.

V is TRBV7-3 and J is TRBJ2-1; TRBD2 aligns across 9 bases. CDR1 is SGHTA and CDR2 is FQGTGA in the germline V gene. Trimming at V came to 5 bases and at J to 2 bases, leaving 7 bases not matched to a gene. The CDR3 extends over 16 amino acids. CDR3 sequence (DNA): TGTGCCAGCAGCCGATCGGCTAGCGGGACCTACAATGAGCAGTTCTTC. Protein: CASSRSASGTYNEQFF.

This sequence joins TRBV5-1 and TRBJ1-1; TRBD1 matches 8 bases. V dropped 6 bases and J dropped 5; count of bases not matched to a gene: 12. The CDR3 is 15 residues long. The germline CDR1 and CDR2 sequences are SGHRS and YFSETQ. The DNA for the CDR3 is TGCGCCAGCAAATCCACAGGGGGAGCCTCTACTGAAGCTTTCTTT. Encoded protein: CASKSTGGASTEAFF.

The rearrangement joins TRBV5-1 to TRBJ2-4; D gene uncertain. V was shortened by 0 bases and J by 0 bases, with 7 bases between the two germline ends. The length of the CDR3 is 15 residues. CDR1 and CDR2 from the germline V gene are SGHRS and YFSETQ. CDR3 DNA: TGCGCCAGCAGCTTGGCCGGTTTAGCCAAAAACATTCAGTACTTC. The encoded protein is CASSLAGLAKNIQYF.

The rearrangement joins TRBV3-1 (or the pseudogene TRBV3-2) to TRBJ2-4; tentatively, D is TRBD1 (7 bases). Per the germline V gene, CDR1 is LGHDT and CDR2 is YNNKEL (reference sequence). This CDR3 has 16 residues. The V and J ends lost 5 bases and 0 bases respectively, with 14 bases between them. The CDR3 sequence: CASSGGTALAKNIQYF. The CDR3 DNA sequence: TGTGCCAGCAGCGGAGGGACAGCTCTAGCCAAAAACATTCAGTACTTC.

This clone came up a few times. V usage is TRBV20-1 and J usage is TRBJ2-7, with a tentative D call TRBD2 (5 bases). CDR1 DFQATT and CDR2 SNEGSKA come from the germline V gene (reference sequence). The V and J ends lost 5 bases and 2 bases respectively, with 7 bases between them. The CDR3 contains 11 residues. The CDR3 here is CSADGAYEQYF. The CDR3 nucleotides read TGCAGTGCTGACGGGGCCTACGAGCAGTACTTC.

Here the CDR3 reads CASSSHRDSYGYTF. Written as DNA, the CDR3 is TGTGCCAGCAGTAGTCACCGGGACAGCTATGGCTACACCTTC. The V call is TRBV28, the J call TRBJ1-2; 7 bases line up with TRBD1. The CDR3 is made up of 14 amino acids. Germline V gene data show CDR1 as MDHEN and CDR2 as SYDVKM. The junction had 7 bases not matched to a gene; V was cut back by 5 bases and J by 4 bases.

The chain has TRBV7-8 and TRBJ1-4; 10 positions agree with TRBD1. J was trimmed by 2 bases and V by 5 bases; bases with no gene match: 2. Germline CDR1 is SGHVS and CDR2 is FQNEAQ. This CDR3 is built from 15 residues. The DNA of the CDR3 is TGTGCCAGCAGCAGGACAGGGGGGACTAATGAAAAACTGTTTTTT. The encoded protein is CASSRTGGTNEKLFF.

In its sample, this clone was seen once. The chain is built from TRBV10-3 and TRBJ1-5; TRBD1 matches 9 bases. This CDR3 has 19 amino acids. After removal of 0 bases from V and 1 base from J, the junction contained 10 bases not matched to a gene. Germline V CDR1 and CDR2: ENHRY, SYGVKD. The CDR3 DNA is TGTGCCATCAGTGAGTCGCCGACAGGGGGGGGGTCCAGCAATCAGCCCCAGCATTTT. Amino acid sequence: CAISESPTGGGSSNQPQHF.

The chain uses TRBV20-1 and TRBJ2-7; D gene unclear. Trimming removed 3 bases at V and 4 bases at J, with 7 bases between. The CDR3 contains 11 residues. In germline, CDR1 is DFQATT, CDR2 SNEGSKA (reference sequence). CDR3 region: CSARAAYEQYF. Here the CDR3 DNA reads TGCAGTGCTAGGGCAGCGTACGAGCAGTACTTC.

The chain links TRBV9 to TRBJ2-7, with unresolved D. The CDR3 has 15 residues. V gave up 0 bases and J gave up 4 bases, with 14 bases separating them. Germline loops: CDR1 SGDLS, CDR2 YYNGEE. The CDR3 DNA reads as TGTGCCAGCAGCGTAGTAGACACGCCGAATTACGAGCAGTACTTC. Its translation: CASSVVDTPNYEQYF.

V usage is TRBV3-1 (or the pseudogene TRBV3-2) and J usage is TRBJ1-1; no clear D. The CDR3 is 14 residues long. Germline lookup yields CDR1 LGHDT and CDR2 YNNKEL (reference sequence). Trimming stripped 4 bases from V and 0 bases from J, with 9 bases between. CDR3 in amino acids: CASSRGVLNTEAFF. The CDR3 DNA sequence: TGTGCCAGCAGCCGCGGGGTGCTGAACACTGAAGCTTTCTTT.

The V gene is TRBV29-1, the J gene TRBJ2-1, with a weak D call TRBD1 (5 bases). Germline V gene data show CDR1 as SQVTM and CDR2 as ANQGSEA. V dropped 3 bases and J dropped 4 bases, with 16 bases sitting between them. The CDR3 consists of 15 residues. The CDR3 is CSVDLAGSKYNEQFF. CDR3 nucleotides: TGCAGCGTTGATCTGGCAGGGTCAAAATACAATGAGCAGTTCTTC.

CDR3 region: CATSGSPTYEQYF. The CDR3 DNA sequence: TGTGCCACCAGTGGATCGCCTACTTACGAGCAGTACTTC. The chain couples TRBV24-1 to TRBJ2-7; D ambiguous. Germline V lookup: CDR1 KGHDR, CDR2 SFDVKD. This CDR3 comprises 13 residues. V shed 5 bases and J shed 4 bases, with 11 bases lying between them.

J is TRBJ1-5 and V is TRBV5-1; a possible D gene is TRBD1 (5 bases). The germline CDR1 and CDR2 sequences are SGHRS and YFSETQ. The CDR3 extends over 15 amino acids. V gave up 0 bases and J gave up 1 base, with 8 bases separating them. CDR3 coding DNA: TGCGCCAGCAGCTTGGGTGGGGCCAGCAATCAGCCCCAGCATTTT. This translates into CASSLGGASNQPQHF.

V is TRBV19 and J is TRBJ2-7, with D perhaps TRBD1 (5 bases). Germline CDR1 is LNHDA and CDR2 is SQIVND (reference sequence). The CDR3 is 17 amino acids. V was trimmed by 5 bases and J by 0 bases, leaving 20 bases between them. The CDR3 coding sequence is TGTGCCAGTAGTTCGCCGGCAGGGTCATCGAGCTCCTACGAGCAGTACTTC. It specifies CASSSPAGSSSSYEQYF.